This entry lists 27 T cell receptor beta chains sequenced from one sample in a study of T cell responses to AZD1222 COVID-19 vaccine. Clones were read by immunoSEQ multiplex PCR, and TCRdb kept only the in-frame ones, dropping some. The sample includes 170,000 or so clones, about nine tenths of them seen just once. Sequenced here: peripheral blood, sampled on day 0 of AZD1222 vaccination. Every receptor here comes from an adult in good health.

V usage is TRBV27 and J usage is TRBJ2-7; 10 positions agree with TRBD2. J lost 3 bases, V lost 4 bases, and 6 bases had no gene match. CDR3 size: 15 residues. From germline, CDR1 is MNHEY and CDR2 SMNVEV (reference sequence). Written as DNA, the CDR3 is TGTGCCAGCAGTTCACCCGGGACTAGCGACTACGAGCAGTACTTC. This sequence encodes CASSSPGTSDYEQYF.

This chain joins TRBV3-1 (or the pseudogene TRBV3-2) and TRBJ2-7; a possible D gene is TRBD2 (5 bases). V lost 4 bases and J 0 bases, leaving 22 bases between the germline ends. In germline, CDR1 is LGHDT, CDR2 YNNKEL (reference sequence). The CDR3 loop spans 18 amino acids. DNA for the CDR3: TGTGCCAGCAGCCCGGCCCTAGAGAGCGGAGCGGTCTCCTACGAGCAGTACTTC. It codes for CASSPALESGAVSYEQYF.

The chain employs TRBV19 and TRBJ2-1; TRBD2 is a possible D gene (5 bases). From germline, CDR1 is LNHDA and CDR2 SQIVND (reference sequence). Deletions cut 3 bases from V and 9 bases from J, with 9 bases between. CDR3 length equals 12 residues. CDR3 sequence (DNA): TGTGCCAGTAGTATCGGAGGCAGTGAGCAGTTCTTC. It is translated as CASSIGGSEQFF.

The chain employs TRBV2 and TRBJ1-2; D might be TRBD1 (5 bases). Looked up from germline, CDR1 is SNHLY and CDR2 is FYNNEI. The length of the CDR3 is 13 residues. Trimming shortened V by 8 bases and J by 2 bases, and 12 bases separated the two germline ends. CDR3 DNA sequence: TGTGCCAGCGAGGTACAGGAAAACTATGGCTACACCTTC. Residues: CASEVQENYGYTF.

This clone has a single count. CDR3 nucleotide sequence: TGTGCCAGCAGCTTGCGGTCCGGGACAGGAAGATCCCCCAGCTATGGCTACACCTTC. Amino acid sequence: CASSLRSGTGRSPSYGYTF. The J gene is TRBJ1-2, the V gene TRBV5-4; TRBD1 aligns across 8 bases. This CDR3 region has 19 residues. V lost 1 base, J lost 4 bases, and 18 bases stayed unmatched. The germline V gene has CDR1 SGHNT and CDR2 YYREEE (reference sequence).

The CDR3 DNA reads as TGTGCCAGCAGGCGAGGAGGCGGCTACACCTTC. The encoded protein is CASRRGGGYTF. The rearrangement uses TRBV9 and TRBJ1-2; D is unresolved. The CDR3 runs to 11 residues. The germline V gene encodes CDR1 SGDLS and CDR2 YYNGEE. The V end was cut by 5 bases, the J end by 8 bases, with 10 bases between.

This clone was detected once. This chain uses TRBV7-2 with TRBJ1-1; 10 nucleotides align to TRBD1. The CDR3 extends over 12 amino acids. Germline CDR1 SGHTA, CDR2 FQGNSA. J gave up 5 bases and V 8 bases, and 2 bases lay outside the gene matches. This CDR3 is CASGDRGTEAFF. CDR3 bases: TGTGCCAGCGGGGACAGGGGAACTGAAGCTTTCTTT.

A single count supports this clone. J is TRBJ2-2 and V is TRBV5-1, with D maybe TRBD2 (6 bases). The length of the CDR3 is 16 residues. The germline V and J ends were trimmed by 2 bases and 5 bases, with 16 bases remaining between them. The germline V gene has CDR1 SGHRS and CDR2 YFSETQ. Here the CDR3 DNA reads TGCGCCAGCAGCTTATCGGATCGGGAGTGGACCGGGGAGCTGTTTTTT. Protein sequence: CASSLSDREWTGELFF.

The chain carries TRBV4-1 and TRBJ1-6; D gene unclear. V gave up 0 bases and J gave up 0 bases, with 12 bases separating them. Germline CDR1 reads MGHRA; CDR2 reads YSYEKL. The CDR3 loop spans 18 amino acids. Here the CDR3 reads CASSQDQGSSSYNSPLHF. The DNA for the CDR3 is TGCGCCAGCAGCCAAGATCAAGGAAGTAGCTCCTATAATTCACCCCTCCACTTT.

V is TRBV6-1 and J is TRBJ2-7; D tentatively fits TRBD1 or TRBD2 (6 bases each). V gave up 0 bases and J gave up 2 bases, with 11 bases separating them. This CDR3 has 15 residues. Germline CDR1 and CDR2: MNHNS and SASEGT. CDR3 DNA sequence: TGTGCCAGCAGTGAAGCCTCCGGGGGCCCCTACGAGCAGTACTTC. This encodes CASSEASGGPYEQYF.

On this clone: The germline gene is not matched at one end of the junction; a read error may be the cause. This chain uses TRBV27 with TRBJ2-7; D possibly corresponds to TRBD1 (5 bases). This CDR3 region has 13 residues. The germline CDR1 and CDR2 sequences are MNHEY and SMNVEV (reference sequence). The CDR3, as DNA: TGTGCCAGTAGTTTCGGTAGGGGATGGGAGCAGTACTTC. Its translation: CASSFGRGWEQYF.

Here the CDR3 reads CASSYSSQGAYGYTF. In DNA form, the CDR3 reads TGTGCCAGCAGTTACTCGAGCCAGGGTGCCTATGGCTACACCTTC. This chain joins TRBV6-5 and TRBJ1-2; a weak D match, TRBD1 (5 bases). The germline V and J ends were trimmed by 0 bases and 4 bases, with 12 bases remaining between them. Germline V lookup: CDR1 MNHEY, CDR2 SVGAGI. The CDR3 consists of 15 residues.

The gene calls are TRBV9 and TRBJ2-7; TRBD2 matches at 7 bases. CDR3 length equals 15 residues. Germline lookup yields CDR1 SGDLS and CDR2 YYNGEE. V trimming: 1 base; J trimming: 2 bases; junction bases outside the gene matches: 6. CDR3 nucleotide sequence: TGTGCCAGCAGCGTATCTGGGGACTATCCCTACGAGCAGTACTTC. Translation: CASSVSGDYPYEQYF. The full variable domain, rest sourced from reference TRBV9 and TRBJ2-7, is DSGVTQTPKHLITATGQRVTLRCSPRSGDLSVYWYQQSLDQGLQFLIQYYNGEERAKGNILERFSAQQFPDLHSELNLSSLELGDSALYFCASSVSGDYPYEQYFGPGTRLTVT.

This chain uses TRBV6-5 with TRBJ1-5; 7 bases match TRBD1. Germline lookup yields CDR1 MNHEY and CDR2 SVGAGI. The length of the CDR3 is 16 residues. Germline trimming cut 4 bases from V and 6 bases from J; bases unmatched to any gene: 12. CDR3 loop: CASSWGGGATAQPQHF. As DNA, the CDR3 is TGTGCCAGCAGTTGGGGAGGGGGCGCGACGGCTCAGCCCCAGCATTTT.

This chain connects TRBV18 to TRBJ2-2; D unclear. CDR3 size: 15 residues. Germline values: CDR1 KGHSH, CDR2 LQKENI. Trimming took 1 base from V and 2 from J, leaving 8 bases between them. Here the CDR3 DNA reads TGTGCCAGCTCACCACGGAGCAGAAACACCGGGGAGCTGTTTTTT. Its protein is CASSPRSRNTGELFF.

The chain joins TRBV11-2 to TRBJ2-7; D possibly corresponds to TRBD2 (5 bases). The germline CDR1 and CDR2 sequences are SGHAT and FQNNGV. With 4 bases removed from V and 7 bases from J, the gap between germline ends came to 11 bases. The CDR3 is made up of 12 amino acids. The CDR3 DNA is TGTGCCAGCAGCTCTTTTCCGGGGGAGCAGTACTTC. Protein sequence: CASSSFPGEQYF.

The chain couples TRBV2 to TRBJ1-1; tentatively, D is TRBD1 (5 bases). CDR3 length equals 15 residues. Germline CDR1 SNHLY, CDR2 FYNNEI. Trimming cost V 2 bases and J 5 bases, with 15 bases left between them. The CDR3 bases are TGTGCCAGCAGTGAACCGGAGAGGGGTCGGACTGAAGCTTTCTTT. Encoded protein: CASSEPERGRTEAFF.

V gene TRBV7-3 combines with J gene TRBJ2-6; 7 positions match TRBD2. Germline V lookup: CDR1 SGHTA, CDR2 FQGTGA. The CDR3 spans 17 residues. The junction had 5 bases not matched to a gene; V was cut back by 1 base and J by 2 bases. The CDR3 region has the DNA TGTGCCAGCAGCTTAAGTCCAGGGAGGGCTGGGGCCAACGTCCTGACTTTC. It is translated as CASSLSPGRAGANVLTF.

This rearrangement joins TRBV18 to TRBJ2-2; D is unresolved. The CDR3 sequence is 15 residues long. Germline CDR1 is KGHSH and CDR2 is LQKENI. V gave up 4 bases and J gave up 2 bases, with 11 bases separating them. The CDR3 DNA is TGTGCCAGCTCACGTTACCAGCGCAACACCGGGGAGCTGTTTTTT. Residues: CASSRYQRNTGELFF.

The rearrangement joins TRBV19 to TRBJ1-2; D ambiguous. This CDR3 is 15 amino acids long. Trimming took off 6 bases at V and 4 bases at J, with 18 bases between the two ends. The germline gives CDR1 LNHDA, CDR2 SQIVND (reference sequence). The CDR3 sequence: CASRQQTTSIYGYTF. The CDR3 DNA reads as TGTGCCAGTAGGCAACAGACTACGTCGATCTATGGCTACACCTTC. The whole variable domain, remainder taken from reference TRBV19 and TRBJ1-2, is DGGITQSPKYLFRKEGQNVTLSCEQNLNHDAMYWYRQDPGQGLRLIYYSQIVNDFQKGDIAEGYSVSREKKESFPLTVTSAQKNPTAFYLCASRQQTTSIYGYTFGSGTRLTVV.

V and J are TRBV4-2 and TRBJ2-1, with D uncertain. CDR3 length equals 13 residues. Germline lookup yields CDR1 LGHNA and CDR2 YNFKEQ. V lost 6 bases to trimming and J lost 8 bases, with 14 bases between them. CDR3 sequence reads: CASRGSRFDEQFF. The CDR3 DNA sequence: TGTGCCAGCAGAGGATCCCGTTTCGATGAGCAGTTCTTC.

V and J are TRBV6-1 and TRBJ1-5; tentatively, D is TRBD1 (5 bases). This CDR3 is built from 14 residues. The V end lost 2 bases, the J end lost 8 bases, and 13 bases lay between the germline ends. The germline gives CDR1 MNHNS, CDR2 SASEGT. CDR3 sequence (DNA): TGTGCCAGCAGTGAATTAGGGGCTTTGAAGCCCCAGCATTTT. Amino acids: CASSELGALKPQHF.

The chain is built from TRBV23-1 and TRBJ2-5; 8 bases are a match to TRBD1. TRBV23-1 is an open reading frame whose function is uncertain. The CDR3 runs 15 residues. V gave up 4 bases and J gave up 4 bases; unmatched junction bases: 8. CDR3 in amino acids: CASSRHDRGGETQYF. The CDR3 bases are TGCGCCAGCAGTCGCCACGACAGGGGAGGAGAGACCCAGTACTTC.

J is TRBJ1-5 and V is TRBV10-2; D gene uncertain. Trimming cost V 6 bases and J 1 base, with 10 bases left between them. The CDR3 covers 14 residues. Germline CDR1 reads WSHSY; CDR2 reads SAAADI. The CDR3 DNA is TGCGCCAGCAGCCAGGCCTTGAGCAATCAGCCCCAGCATTTT. It yields the protein CASSQALSNQPQHF.

The V gene is TRBV5-6, the J gene TRBJ2-1, with 7 positions matching TRBD2. Trimming took 4 bases from V and 0 from J; bases not matched to a gene: 7. The CDR3 extends over 16 amino acids. Looked up from germline, CDR1 is SGHDT and CDR2 is YYEEEE. This CDR3 is CASSRLAQSSYNEQFF. The CDR3 coding sequence is TGTGCCAGCAGCAGACTAGCTCAGAGCTCCTACAATGAGCAGTTCTTC.

This clone has just a few counts. The chain carries TRBV2 and TRBJ1-1, with 7 positions matching TRBD1. This CDR3 has 15 residues. Per germline, CDR1 SNHLY and CDR2 FYNNEI. V shed 6 bases, J shed 2 bases, and the junction held 9 bases outside the gene matches. This CDR3 is CASRPDRVGNTEAFF. Here the CDR3 DNA reads TGTGCCAGCAGGCCCGACAGGGTGGGAAACACTGAAGCTTTCTTT.

The chain uses TRBV15 and TRBJ2-7; D is perhaps TRBD2 (6 bases). Germline V lookup: CDR1 LNHNV, CDR2 YYDKDF (reference sequence). The CDR3 covers 16 residues. V lost 1 base and J lost 6, with 19 bases in between. CDR3 nucleotides: TGTGCCACCAGCAGAGTAGGAGGAGGGAGTAGTCGCGAGCAGTACTTC. Translating it yields CATSRVGGGSSREQYF.